This T cell receptor beta chain appears in the sequencing data of a study of shared clonotypes between healthy human individuals. About the research overall: Per donor, three plates held CD4 naive cells, three held CD4 memory, two held CD8 naive and one held CD8 memory.

Trimming pared 4 bases from V and 0 bases from J, leaving 16 bases between. CDR1 is SGHRS, CDR2 YFSETQ, per germline. The CDR3 covers 17 residues. CD4+ cells yielded CD45RA+ naive and CD45RA-negative memory subsets. The input for sorted-subset replicate PCRs was about 200 ng DNA, 25,000 to 35,000 T cell genomes. Produced via immunoSEQ multiplex PCR; TCRdb's table is partial and in-frame only. The sample includes about 2.4 million clones, more than 85% of them seen just once. The chain combines TRBV5-1 with TRBJ2-2; D may be TRBD1 or TRBD2 (6 bases each). This TCR came from a man younger than 35 in good health. Some clones in this sample may be carry-over from other donors' samples. The sequenced sample consisted of naive CD4+ T cells from PBMCs. As for subset: CD45RA+ positively selected. CDR3 DNA: TGCGCCAGCAGCCCCTCGGTCGGGGGCTCGAACACCGGGGAGCTGTTTTTT. Translating it yields CASSPSVGGSNTGELFF.